These 18 T cell receptor beta chains came from one sample sequenced in a study of cytomegalovirus exposure and HLA in healthy donors. Amplification used 60 Vbeta primers and 13 Jbeta primers. Some clones are missing from TCRdb's copy, which holds only in-frame ones; the method was immunoSEQ multiplex PCR. This table holds some 250,000 clones, approximately 80% found once. Sample: PBMCs. These receptor sequences come from a woman aged 60-75 years in good health and CMV-seropositive.

The J gene is TRBJ2-5, the V gene TRBV5-1; 14 bases are a match to TRBD2. This CDR3 region has 17 residues. V gave up 0 bases and J gave up 4 bases; unmatched junction bases: 5. In germline, CDR1 is SGHRS, CDR2 YFSETQ. CDR3 nucleotide sequence: TGCGCCAGCAGCTTGGCGTTCGGGACTAGCGGGAGAGAGACCCAGTACTTC. Its translation is CASSLAFGTSGRETQYF. Filled out from reference TRBV5-1 and TRBJ2-5, the complete variable domain reads KAGVTQTPRYLIKTRGQQVTLSCSPISGHRSVSWYQQTPGQGLQFLFEYFSETQRNKGNFPGRFSGRQFSNSRSEMNVSTLELGDSALYLCASSLAFGTSGRETQYFGPGTRLLVL.

The V gene is TRBV30, the J gene TRBJ2-7; D is perhaps TRBD2 (5 bases). V lost 1 base and J 3 bases, leaving 19 bases between the germline ends. The CDR3 has 16 amino acids. The germline CDR1 and CDR2 sequences are GTSNPN and SVGIG (reference sequence). The CDR3: CAWSGEGIALGYEQYF. The CDR3 DNA follows: TGTGCCTGGAGTGGTGAGGGTATTGCCTTGGGCTACGAGCAGTACTTC.

The V and J genes are TRBV2 and TRBJ2-6; D gene uncertain. CDR1 and CDR2 from the germline V gene are SNHLY and FYNNEI. V was cut by 7 bases and J by 0 bases, with 4 bases left in between. The CDR3 has 13 amino acids. The CDR3 sequence: CASTYSGANVLTF. The CDR3 DNA follows: TGTGCCAGCACCTACTCTGGGGCCAACGTCCTGACTTTC.

The chain has TRBV4-1 and TRBJ2-7; 9 nucleotides line up with TRBD1. In germline, CDR1 is MGHRA, CDR2 YSYEKL. Trimming removed 1 base from V and 5 bases from J; junction bases left unmatched: 12. This CDR3 region has 17 residues. CDR3: CASSQVHTGGRVNEQYF. DNA for the CDR3: TGCGCCAGCAGCCAAGTCCATACAGGGGGCAGGGTCAACGAGCAGTACTTC.

For this clone: One end of the junction varies from germline; a read error may be responsible. The V call is TRBV4-1, the J call TRBJ2-7, with 7 bases identical to TRBD1. The CDR3 covers 14 residues. The germline gives CDR1 MGHRA, CDR2 YSYEKL. DNA for the CDR3: TGCGCCAGCAGCCAAGGACAGGGCTCCCACGAGCAGTACTTC. Protein product: CASSQGQGSHEQYF.

The chain has TRBV9 and TRBJ2-7, with 7 bases lining up with TRBD2. Germline lookup yields CDR1 SGDLS and CDR2 YYNGEE. The V segment lost 3 bases and the J segment 7 bases; nucleotides outside the gene matches: 7. The CDR3 is made up of 13 amino acids. CDR3 coding DNA: TGTGCCAGCAGCGACCGGGACTACGGAGAGCAGTACTTC. As protein: CASSDRDYGEQYF.

V usage is TRBV9 and J usage is TRBJ2-3; D perhaps matches TRBD2 (6 bases). CDR1 is SGDLS and CDR2 is YYNGEE in the germline V gene. V was pared by 1 base and J by 0 bases, with 12 bases between. The CDR3 runs 16 residues. CDR3 protein: CASSVSAGASTDTQYF. CDR3 sequence (DNA): TGTGCCAGCAGCGTATCAGCGGGTGCTAGCACAGATACGCAGTATTTT.

V usage is TRBV9 and J usage is TRBJ1-2; TRBD1 matches at 9 bases. The germline gives CDR1 SGDLS, CDR2 YYNGEE. The CDR3 is 16 residues long. With 4 bases clipped from V and 5 bases from J, the junction kept 12 bases outside the gene matches. The CDR3 reads CASSSPEGQGGYGYTF. CDR3 coding DNA: TGTGCCAGCAGCTCCCCGGAGGGACAGGGTGGGTATGGCTACACCTTC.

The rearrangement links TRBV10-3 to TRBJ1-5; tentatively, D is TRBD1 (5 bases). Between the trimmed V and J ends, which lost 7 bases and 6 bases, there was a span of 16 bases. The CDR3 is 14 amino acids. Germline V gives CDR1 ENHRY, CDR2 SYGVKD. In DNA, the CDR3 is TGTGCCATCATCACCAGGGATGTATGTCAGCCCCAGCATTTT. Translation: CAIITRDVCQPQHF.

The chain recombines TRBV27 with TRBJ1-2, with TRBD1 identical over 7 bases. The CDR3 has 15 residues. Germline V lookup: CDR1 MNHEY, CDR2 SMNVEV (reference sequence). Trimming cost V 3 bases and J 1 base; bases outside gene matches: 5. CDR3 protein: CASSLDRLGNYGYTF. Written as DNA, the CDR3 is TGTGCCAGCAGTTTGGACAGGTTAGGTAACTATGGCTACACCTTC.

As regards this clone: Germline and junction disagree at one end, which may indicate a read error. This sequence joins TRBV6-6 and TRBJ1-4, with D uncertain. The CDR3 sequence is 14 residues long. Germline CDR1 and CDR2: MNHNY and SVGAGI (reference sequence). This CDR3 is CASSYSRGVEELFF. In DNA, the CDR3 is TGTGCCAGCAGTTACTCGAGAGGAGTTGAAGAACTGTTTTTT.

The CDR3: CASGIPGTDTQYF. The CDR3 DNA follows: TGTGCCAGCGGAATACCGGGGACAGATACGCAGTATTTT. The chain couples TRBV28 to TRBJ2-3; D is possibly TRBD2 (5 bases). The CDR3 has 13 amino acids. The V end was cut by 8 bases, the J end by 3 bases, with 12 bases between. Germline CDR1 and CDR2: MDHEN and SYDVKM.

The chain links TRBV2 to TRBJ2-1, with D perhaps TRBD1 (5 bases). The V gene lost 10 bases and the J gene lost 5 bases, with 15 bases spanning the gap. This CDR3 region has 13 residues. Looked up from germline, CDR1 is SNHLY and CDR2 is FYNNEI. CDR3 nucleotides: TGTGCCATCAGCTTGGGGCAGAACAATGAGCAGTTCTTC. Translating it yields CAISLGQNNEQFF.

DNA of the CDR3: TGTGCCAGCAGTCACGGAGCTTACAATGAGCAGTTCTTC. This gives the protein CASSHGAYNEQFF. The chain joins TRBV6-1 to TRBJ2-1; D unclear. Trimming took off 5 bases at V and 4 bases at J, with 9 bases between the two ends. Germline V gene lookup returns CDR1 MNHNS and CDR2 SASEGT. The CDR3 runs to 13 residues.

This chain joins TRBV7-3 and TRBJ2-1; 10 bases are shared with TRBD2. The CDR3 is made up of 15 amino acids. Germline V CDR1 and CDR2: SGHTA, FQGTGA. J was trimmed by 8 bases and V by 5 bases; bases with no gene match: 9. The DNA of the CDR3 is TGTGCCAGCAGCCCCTGGGCTAGCGGGGGAGATGAGCAGTTCTTC. It is translated as CASSPWASGGDEQFF.

This clone appeared once. The DNA for the CDR3 is TGCGCCAGCGCGCCTAGCGGGAGAAGAGCCTACGAGCAGTACTTC. This translates into CASAPSGRRAYEQYF. This chain connects TRBV5-1 to TRBJ2-7, with 10 bases that match TRBD2. CDR3 length: 15 amino acids. Trimming cost V 7 bases and J 2 bases; bases outside gene matches: 9. Germline V gene data show CDR1 as SGHRS and CDR2 as YFSETQ.

The sample holds one count of this clone. This chain joins TRBV11-2 and TRBJ1-2; 10 positions agree with TRBD1. The CDR3 contains 15 residues. The trim removed 5 bases at V and 6 bases at J, leaving 9 bases unmatched. Germline assignment: CDR1 SGHAT and CDR2 FQNNGV. CDR3 residues: CASSTPRGTGDGYTF. In nucleotides, the CDR3 is TGTGCCAGCAGCACACCCCGGGGGACAGGGGATGGCTACACCTTC.

The chain joins TRBV7-9 to TRBJ2-1; D is perhaps TRBD2 (6 bases). The germline CDR1 and CDR2 sequences are SEHNR and FQNEAQ (reference sequence). Deletions cut 6 bases from V and 0 bases from J, with 15 bases between. This CDR3 has 16 residues. CDR3 DNA: TGTGCCAGCAGTCGCCTAGCGATCAGCTCCTACAATGAGCAGTTCTTC. Translation: CASSRLAISSYNEQFF.